Listed below are T cell receptor beta chains from one sample, sequenced in a study of shared clonotypes between healthy human individuals. The data were produced by immunoSEQ multiplex PCR, yet TCRdb's version contains in-frame clones alone and is incomplete. The sample gives more than 2 million clones, 90% to 95% of which show up once; roughly 0.13% is in the top ten. Sequencing was done on a sample of naive CD4+ T cells sorted from blood. The receptors here all came from a man between 18 and 35 years old in good health. CDR3s include the opening cysteine and the closing phenylalanine or tryptophan. D genes are given only for firm matches. The size field is filled for only some rows; it gives once, few, many or a size class.

j_call | v_call | clone_size | cdr3_length | d_call | cdr3_nt | cdr3_aa
TRBJ2-3 | TRBV25-1 | NA | 13 | NA | TGTGCCAGCAGTGAGGCTAGCACAGATACGCAGTATTTT | CASSEASTDTQYF
TRBJ2-5 | TRBV5-1 | NA | 13 | NA | TGCGCCAGCAGCTTGGCCGGCGGGGAGACCCAGTACTTC | CASSLAGGETQYF
TRBJ2-1 | TRBV15 | NA | 15 | NA | TGTGCCACCAGCAGAGACCAGGCCCGACCGGGTGAGCAGTTCTTC | CATSRDQARPGEQFF
TRBJ2-7 | TRBV6-1 | NA | 14 | TRBD2 | TGTGCCAGCAGTGAGGGGGGGAGCTCCTACGAGCAGTACTTC | CASSEGGSSYEQYF
TRBJ2-7 | TRBV11-3 | once | 16 | TRBD1 | TGTGCCAGCAGCGAAGGGACTACCGGGACAGGGGAAGAGCAGTACTTC | CASSEGTTGTGEEQYF
TRBJ2-2 | TRBV7-3 | NA | 14 | TRBD1 | TGTGCCAGCAGCAACCTACAGGGGAACGGGGAGCTGTTTTTT | CASSNLQGNGELFF
TRBJ1-1 | TRBV27 | NA | 11 | NA | TGTGCCAGCAGTTTAGGTGGGAAAGCTTTCTTT | CASSLGGKAFF
TRBJ2-7 | TRBV5-1 | once | 14 | NA | TGCGCCAGCACTACCGGGACCTCTTCCGCCGAGCAGTACTTC | CASTTGTSSAEQYF
TRBJ1-2 | TRBV5-8 | NA | 14 | TRBD1 | TGTGCCAGCAGCTTTCGGACAGGATGGTATGGCTACACCTTC | CASSFRTGWYGYTF
TRBJ2-2 | TRBV7-2 | NA | 15 | NA | TGTGCCAGCAGCTTAGATGGGGGACACACCGGGGAGCTGTTTTTT | CASSLDGGHTGELFF
TRBJ2-3 | TRBV6-4 | NA | 13 | NA | TGTGCCAGCAGTGACCAGGCGGGAGATACGCAGTATTTT | CASSDQAGDTQYF
TRBJ2-2 | TRBV7-8 | NA | 13 | NA | TGTGCCAGCAGCTTACGGGCCACCGGGGAGCTGTTTTTT | CASSLRATGELFF
TRBJ2-3 | TRBV10-3 | NA | 13 | NA | TGTGCCTCCCGGCGGGGGCTAGTCGATACGCAGTATTTT | CASRRGLVDTQYF
TRBJ1-1 | TRBV10-3 | NA | 14 | TRBD1 | TGTGCCACCGGGACAGGGGTATTGGACACTGAAGCTTTCTTT | CATGTGVLDTEAFF
TRBJ2-2 | TRBV7-2 | NA | 19 | NA | TGTGCCAGCAGCCCCGATCCACAGGGAAGGTTCGAACTAACCGGGGAGCTGTTTTTT | CASSPDPQGRFELTGELFF
TRBJ1-2 | TRBV11-2 | NA | 14 | NA | TGTGCCAGCAGCTCCCTTGGGAATAACTATGGCTACACCTTC | CASSSLGNNYGYTF
TRBJ1-1 | TRBV11-3 | NA | 15 | NA | TGTGCCAGCAGCTCCAGCCCAGACAGGACCAATGAAGCTTTCTTT | CASSSSPDRTNEAFF
TRBJ1-2 | TRBV2 | NA | 12 | NA | TGTGCCAGGGGCTCACAAGGCTATGGCTACACCTTC | CARGSQGYGYTF
TRBJ1-6 | TRBV18 | NA | 16 | TRBD1 | TGTGCCAGCTCACCACCCGGGACAGGGTATAATTCACCCCTCCACTTT | CASSPPGTGYNSPLHF
TRBJ1-6 | TRBV6-5 | NA | 14 | NA | TGTGCCAGCACCCCAGGGACGGGTATTTCACCCCTCCACTTT | CASTPGTGISPLHF
TRBJ1-1 | TRBV10-3 | many | 16 | NA | TGTGCCATCAGTGAGTCGAGAAGGACGGCGAACACTGAAGCTTTCTTT | CAISESRRTANTEAFF
TRBJ1-2 | TRBV6-5 | NA | 14 | NA | TGTGCCAGCAGTTACTTACAGGGAGGAGAAGGCTACACCTTC | CASSYLQGGEGYTF
TRBJ2-1 | TRBV5-1 | NA | 14 | TRBD2 | TGCGCCAGCAGGACTAGCGGGAGTAATGATGAGCAGTTCTTC | CASRTSGSNDEQFF
TRBJ2-3 | TRBV5-1 | NA | 17 | NA | TGCGCCAGCAGCCCCCTGGTGGGGGCGCGGAGCACAGATACGCAGTATTTT | CASSPLVGARSTDTQYF
TRBJ2-6 | TRBV5-1 | NA | 18 | NA | TGCGCCAGCAGCCCACAAACCGCGACAGCTTCTGGGGCCAACGTCCTGACTTTC | CASSPQTATASGANVLTF
TRBJ1-5 | TRBV19 | NA | 14 | NA | TGTGCCAGTAGTATAGACCCCCGCAATCAGCCCCAGCATTTT | CASSIDPRNQPQHF
TRBJ2-1 | TRBV6-5 | NA | 15 | TRBD1 | TGTGCCAGCAGAGGACAGGCTAGCTCCTACAATGAGCAGTTCTTC | CASRGQASSYNEQFF
TRBJ1-2 | TRBV7-2 | NA | 14 | NA | TGTGCCAGCAGCTTAACCGGGACATCTTTTGGCTACACCTTC | CASSLTGTSFGYTF
TRBJ1-5 | TRBV28 | NA | 16 | TRBD1 | TGTGCCAGCAGTCTCCCCGGACAGGGGCGAAATCAGCCCCAGCATTTT | CASSLPGQGRNQPQHF
TRBJ2-7 | TRBV4-1 | NA | 19 | TRBD2 | TGCGCCAGCAGCCAAAAGGGAATAGCGGGAGGTCTTGGGAACTACGAGCAGTACTTC | CASSQKGIAGGLGNYEQYF
TRBJ1-1 | TRBV15 | NA | 19 | TRBD1 | TGTGCCACCAGCAGAGATCTTCCGGGACAGGTCATGTTGAACACTGAAGCTTTCTTT | CATSRDLPGQVMLNTEAFF
TRBJ1-2 | TRBV6-1 | NA | 15 | NA | TGTGCCAGCTTGGGACGGAGACTCGACAGCTATGGCTACACCTTC | CASLGRRLDSYGYTF
TRBJ2-3 | TRBV7-9 | NA | 16 | NA | TGTGCCAGCAGCTTAGGGGGGATGCTGGGAGAAGATACGCAGTATTTT | CASSLGGMLGEDTQYF